This TCR beta chain is drawn from a study of patients and donors after allogeneic stem cell transplantation. This CDR3 has 14 amino acids. Trimming removed 1 base at V and 4 bases at J, with 8 bases between. Each CDR3 protein is one row after TCRdb ran MiXCR on the RT-PCR reads. The table includes 800,000 to 1,000,000 distinct CDR3 sequences, more than 15% detected once. This clonotype appeared many times. The source is a human donor who was either an allogeneic HSCT recipient or a stem cell or donor lymphocyte infusion donor (not recorded which). It is not recorded whose cells these are; they may come from a transplant donor. The rearrangement joins TRBV12-3 or TRBV12-4 to TRBJ1-5, with D uncertain. Sequenced input: blood, either unsorted or a sorted T cell fraction (not recorded which). DNA of the CDR3: TGTGCCAGCAGTTTAGACGCGGGGAATCAGCCCCAGCATTTT. Its translation is CASSLDAGNQPQHF.